What follows are 9 T cell receptor beta chains derived from one specimen sequenced in a study of blood T cell repertoires in COVID-19. Sequenced by immunoSEQ multiplex PCR; TCRdb stores in-frame clones only, minus some. Of 85,000 to 120,000 clones in the sample, around 78% were seen once. The sequenced sample consisted of peripheral blood. All receptors derive from a man aged 80 or over with COVID-19, enrolled during active disease.

J is TRBJ2-3 and V is TRBV11-2, with D uncertain. In germline, CDR1 is SGHAT, CDR2 FQNNGV. V was trimmed by 5 bases and J by 3 bases, leaving 6 bases between them. The CDR3 contains 12 residues. Here the CDR3 reads CASSQLTDTQYF. DNA of the CDR3: TGTGCCAGCAGCCAACTGACAGATACGCAGTATTTT.

V and J are TRBV2 and TRBJ2-3; 10 nucleotides agree with TRBD1. The CDR3 is 14 residues long. With V trimmed by 6 bases and J by 4 bases, 4 bases remained unmatched. CDR1 is SNHLY and CDR2 is FYNNEI in the germline V gene. CDR3 DNA: TGTGCCAGCAGGGGAGGACAGGGGGCAGATACGCAGTATTTT. Amino acid sequence: CASRGGQGADTQYF.

The CDR3 coding sequence is TGTGCCAGCAGCGTTAGGCTAGCGGGAGATACGCAGTATTTT. Translation: CASSVRLAGDTQYF. The J gene is TRBJ2-3, the V gene TRBV9; TRBD2 matches at 8 bases. The length of the CDR3 is 14 residues. Germline lookup yields CDR1 SGDLS and CDR2 YYNGEE. Trimming at V came to 2 bases and at J to 5 bases, leaving 4 bases not matched to a gene.

The chain joins TRBV28 to TRBJ1-5; possible D gene TRBD1, 5 bases. Between the trimmed V and J ends, which lost 6 bases and 5 bases, there was a span of 14 bases. Looked up from germline, CDR1 is MDHEN and CDR2 is SYDVKM. The CDR3 covers 14 residues. The CDR3 sequence is CASRSSGADQPQHF. The CDR3 DNA reads as TGTGCCAGCAGGAGCAGCGGGGCAGATCAGCCCCAGCATTTT.

The DNA for the CDR3 is TGTGCCAGCTCCCAAAGACTAGCGCCGACCGGGGAGCTGTTTTTT. Its translation is CASSQRLAPTGELFF. This chain links TRBV18 with TRBJ2-2, with TRBD2 matching over 8 bases. The CDR3 totals 15 residues. The germline CDR1 and CDR2 sequences are KGHSH and LQKENI. After removal of 6 bases from V and 5 bases from J, the junction contained 8 bases not matched to a gene.

The chain uses TRBV28 and TRBJ1-5; 7 bases are a match to TRBD1. After removal of 5 bases from V and 3 bases from J, the junction contained 4 bases not matched to a gene. The CDR3 is made up of 14 amino acids. Germline V gene data show CDR1 as MDHEN and CDR2 as SYDVKM. The CDR3 DNA follows: TGTGCCAGCAGTAACAGGGGACTCAATCAGCCCCAGCATTTT. Its translation: CASSNRGLNQPQHF.

The V and J genes are TRBV7-3 and TRBJ2-1; 7 nucleotides match TRBD2. Germline loops: CDR1 SGHTA, CDR2 FQGTGA. V dropped 5 bases and J dropped 5; count of bases not matched to a gene: 9. The CDR3 runs to 15 residues. CDR3 protein: CASSPSGLSDNEQFF. The DNA for the CDR3 is TGTGCCAGCAGCCCTAGCGGTCTCAGCGACAATGAGCAGTTCTTC.

The V and J genes are TRBV6-5 and TRBJ2-7; TRBD1 might be the D (5 bases). This CDR3 spans 15 amino acids. V shed 6 bases and J shed 2 bases, with 17 bases lying between them. Per germline, CDR1 MNHEY and CDR2 SVGAGI. CDR3 bases: TGTGCCAGCAGATTGGCCCCGACAGTCCCCTACGAGCAGTACTTC. The encoded protein is CASRLAPTVPYEQYF.

The V call is TRBV18, the J call TRBJ1-1; maybe TRBD1 (6 bases). Per the germline V gene, CDR1 is KGHSH and CDR2 is LQKENI. The CDR3 consists of 13 residues. Trimming took off 2 bases at V and 3 bases at J, with 7 bases between the two ends. The CDR3 bases are TGTGCCAGCTCACCAAGGGGGTACACTGAAGCTTTCTTT. It codes for CASSPRGYTEAFF.